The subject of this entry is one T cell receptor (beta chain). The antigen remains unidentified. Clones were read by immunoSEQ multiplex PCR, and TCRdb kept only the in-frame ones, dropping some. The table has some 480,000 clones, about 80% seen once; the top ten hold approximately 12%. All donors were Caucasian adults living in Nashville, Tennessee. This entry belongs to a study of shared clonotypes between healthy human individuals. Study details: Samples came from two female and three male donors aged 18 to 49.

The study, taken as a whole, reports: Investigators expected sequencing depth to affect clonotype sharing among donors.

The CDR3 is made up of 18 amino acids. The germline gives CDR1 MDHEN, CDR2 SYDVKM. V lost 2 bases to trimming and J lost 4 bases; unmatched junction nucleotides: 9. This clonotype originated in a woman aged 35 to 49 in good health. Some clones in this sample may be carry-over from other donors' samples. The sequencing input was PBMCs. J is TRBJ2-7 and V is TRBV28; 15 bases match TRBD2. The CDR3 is CASSLPRTSGRAEYEQYF. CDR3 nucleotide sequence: TGTGCCAGCAGTTTACCCCGGACTAGCGGGAGGGCCGAGTACGAGCAGTACTTC. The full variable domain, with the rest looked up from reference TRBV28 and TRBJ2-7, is DVKVTQSSRYLVKRTGEKVFLECVQDMDHENMFWYRQDPGLGLRLIYFSYDVKMKEKGDIPEGYSVSREKKERFSLILESASTNQTSMYLCASSLPRTSGRAEYEQYFGPGTRLTVT.